One sample yielded the 11 T cell receptor beta chains listed below, sequenced in a study of monozygotic twins with inflammatory bowel disease. One entry per CDR3 protein, without DNA, is what TCRdb gives after re-calling the 5' RACE reads. This sample contains about 380,000 distinct CDR3 sequences. Sequenced sample: blood. All receptors come from a human donor with ulcerative colitis or Crohn's disease, or a healthy co-twin of an affected twin (not recorded which).

The chain joins TRBV24-1 to TRBJ2-2; TCRdb proposes TRBD2, but this gene call is untestable without DNA. The length of the CDR3 is 18 residues. Germline V gene data show CDR1 as KGHDR and CDR2 as SFDVKD. This CDR3 is CATSDPGLAGANTGELFF.

This rearrangement joins TRBV12-3 or TRBV12-4 to TRBJ2-1; the D gene TCRdb calls, TRBD1, cannot be checked with no DNA. This CDR3 has 15 amino acids. Here the CDR3 reads CASSEPGTGYNEQFF.

The chain joins TRBV6-2 or TRBV6-3 to TRBJ2-1; the TCRdb call, TRBD2, lacks DNA for checking. The CDR3 consists of 14 residues. Per the germline V gene, CDR1 is MNHEY and CDR2 is SVGEGT. The CDR3 sequence is CASQPASGVNQQFF.

CDR3 sequence reads: CASRKGETQYF. The gene calls are TRBV6-2 or TRBV6-3 and TRBJ2-5. The CDR3 totals 11 residues. Germline V gene sequence: CDR1 MNHEY, CDR2 SVGEGT.

The chain links TRBV6-5 to TRBJ1-2. Germline V gene lookup returns CDR1 MNHEY and CDR2 SVGAGI. The CDR3 length is 15 residues. CDR3 sequence reads: CASSYISNLNYGYTF.

This chain joins TRBV6-2 or TRBV6-3 and TRBJ2-1. Germline loops: CDR1 MNHEY, CDR2 SVGEGT. This CDR3 has 11 residues. The CDR3 here is CASSHTGEQFF.

The CDR3 reads CASSMFRGYEQYF. This sequence joins TRBV27 and TRBJ2-7; the D gene TCRdb calls, TRBD1, cannot be checked with no DNA. The CDR3 totals 13 residues. Looked up from germline, CDR1 is MNHEY and CDR2 is SMNVEV (reference sequence).

V and J are TRBV4-1 and TRBJ1-3; TCRdb reports TRBD1, a call that lacks DNA to check it against. From germline, CDR1 is MGHRA and CDR2 YSYEKL. The CDR3 sequence is 17 residues long. The CDR3 here is CASSQDSSWGYGNTIYF.

The chain joins TRBV7-3 to TRBJ2-2; TCRdb's D gene call, TRBD1, goes unchecked for lack of DNA. This CDR3 has 17 amino acids. CDR1 and CDR2 from the germline V gene are SGHTA and FQGTGA. The CDR3 reads CASSPLVGGMGTGELFF.

The rearrangement joins TRBV4-2 to TRBJ1-2. Germline V gives CDR1 LGHNA, CDR2 YNFKEQ. The CDR3 is 15 amino acids. CDR3 sequence reads: CASSQDSNSYYGYTF.

The chain links TRBV5-1 to TRBJ1-1; the TCRdb call, TRBD1, lacks DNA for checking. Germline assignment: CDR1 SGHRS and CDR2 YFSETQ. The CDR3 consists of 16 residues. CDR3 residues: CASSLIGALMNTEAFF.